Below, 26 T cell receptor beta chains from the same sample are listed, as sequenced in a study of T cells in Graves' hyperthyroidism and ophthalmopathy. Authors of the study amplified TCR beta CDR3 regions from RNA transcripts. With the HTBI primer set, the TCR CDR3 went through a first round of RT-PCR. TCRdb ran MiXCR on the multiplex PCR reads and lists one entry per CDR3 protein. The table records about 640,000 distinct CDR3 sequences, around 21% of them present only once. Sample: blood. All receptors derive from a man aged 30-40 years with Graves' ophthalmopathy.

The DNA for the CDR3 is TGCAGTGCCCCGGGAGGACTAGCGGGAGAGGGGGACATTCAGTACTTC. It translates to CSAPGGLAGEGDIQYF. The chain uses TRBV20-1 and TRBJ2-4, with TRBD2 identical over 13 bases. The CDR3 covers 16 residues. Trimming at V came to 6 bases and at J to 8 bases, leaving 13 bases not matched to a gene. Germline values: CDR1 DFQATT, CDR2 SNEGSKA (reference sequence).

In this sample, this clonotype turned up many times. The V call is TRBV7-2, the J call TRBJ2-5; weak D call: TRBD1 (5 bases). From germline, CDR1 is SGHTA and CDR2 FQGNSA. V dropped 0 bases and J dropped 4 bases, with 12 bases sitting between them. CDR3 length: 15 residues. CDR3 region: CASSLAVTQGETQYF. CDR3 DNA: TGTGCCAGCAGCTTAGCTGTGACCCAGGGAGAGACCCAGTACTTC.

This clonotype was recorded many times. This chain uses TRBV28 with TRBJ2-7, with a tentative D call TRBD1 (5 bases). This CDR3 is 14 amino acids long. Per the germline V gene, CDR1 is MDHEN and CDR2 is SYDVKM. V gave up 1 base and J gave up 3 bases, with 10 bases separating them. The CDR3 bases are TGTGCCAGCAGTTTATCGTCGGACATCTACGAGCAGTACTTC. As protein: CASSLSSDIYEQYF.

This clonotype was counted only a few times. The gene calls are TRBV5-1 and TRBJ2-2, with 13 bases that match TRBD2. Germline V gene data show CDR1 as SGHRS and CDR2 as YFSETQ. This CDR3 has 16 residues. V was clipped by 5 bases and J by 2 bases; unmatched bases: 3. The CDR3 DNA follows: TGCGCCAGCAGACTAGCGGGAGGGACAAACACCGGGGAGCTGTTTTTT. Translating gives CASRLAGGTNTGELFF.

This clonotype was observed many times. This chain joins TRBV28 and TRBJ2-1; D is possibly TRBD2 (5 bases). V shed 2 bases and J shed 8 bases, with 7 bases lying between them. Germline loops: CDR1 MDHEN, CDR2 SYDVKM. This CDR3 is built from 12 residues. CDR3 DNA: TGTGCCAGCAGTTTAGCTAGCTATGAGCAGTTCTTC. This sequence encodes CASSLASYEQFF. Together with reference TRBV28 and TRBJ2-1, the CDR3 gives the full variable domain: DVKVTQSSRYLVKRTGEKVFLECVQDMDHENMFWYRQDPGLGLRLIYFSYDVKMKEKGDIPEGYSVSREKKERFSLILESASTNQTSMYLCASSLASYEQFFGPGTRLTVL.

This clonotype has at least ten counts. The CDR3 DNA is TGTGCCAGCACCGGGGAGCCGCTGAACACTGAAGCTTTCTTT. It yields the protein CASTGEPLNTEAFF. The rearrangement uses TRBV3-1 and TRBJ1-1, with D unresolved. Germline CDR1 LGHDT, CDR2 YNNKEL (reference sequence). V lost 7 bases, J lost 0 bases, and 12 bases lay in between. The CDR3 consists of 14 residues.

This chain links TRBV29-1 with TRBJ2-7; 10 positions match TRBD2. The CDR3 loop spans 13 amino acids. CDR1 and CDR2 from the germline V gene are SQVTM and ANQGSEA. V shed 6 bases, J shed 4 bases, and the junction held 6 bases outside the gene matches. The CDR3: CSVIGLAEYEQYF. The CDR3 region has the DNA TGCAGCGTCATCGGACTAGCGGAATACGAGCAGTACTTC.

The V and J genes are TRBV6-1 and TRBJ2-5, with TRBD2 matching 9 bases. Germline V CDR1 and CDR2: MNHNS, SASEGT. CDR3 size: 16 residues. V shed 2 bases and J 5 bases; nucleotides not matched to a gene: 9. CDR3 protein: CASSERGGRVAETQYF. CDR3 DNA sequence: TGTGCCAGCAGTGAAAGGGGCGGGAGGGTAGCTGAGACCCAGTACTTC.

This clonotype has just a few counts. V gene TRBV30 combines with J gene TRBJ2-1, with D unclear. Trimming removed 3 bases at V and 9 bases at J, with 12 bases between. This CDR3 has 12 amino acids. CDR1 GTSNPN and CDR2 SVGIG come from the germline V gene (reference sequence). The CDR3 here is CAWRTSPAEQFF. For the CDR3, the DNA is TGTGCCTGGAGAACTTCTCCGGCTGAGCAGTTCTTC.

This chain joins TRBV4-1 and TRBJ1-5, with D hard to call. The CDR3 contains 13 residues. The V end was cut by 1 base, the J end by 6 bases, with 7 bases between. Per germline, CDR1 MGHRA and CDR2 YSYEKL. CDR3 sequence: CASSQVASQPQHF. CDR3 coding DNA: TGCGCCAGCAGCCAAGTAGCTAGTCAGCCCCAGCATTTT.

This clonotype was observed at least ten times. CDR3 region: CASSLPREPPNDEQFF. CDR3 DNA: TGTGCCAGCAGCTTGCCGCGGGAGCCTCCCAATGATGAGCAGTTCTTC. V is TRBV5-4 and J is TRBJ2-1; 7 nucleotides agree with TRBD2. Germline V gene data show CDR1 as SGHNT and CDR2 as YYREEE (reference sequence). The CDR3 sequence is 16 residues long. V shed 1 base, J shed 8 bases, and the junction held 12 bases outside the gene matches.

This clonotype was counted many times. The genes are TRBV20-1 and TRBJ2-3; 10 positions agree with TRBD2. Germline CDR1 is DFQATT and CDR2 is SNEGSKA (reference sequence). The CDR3 loop spans 17 amino acids. Trimming took 3 bases from V and 0 from J; bases not matched to a gene: 9. CDR3 sequence: CSARRPETSGSTDTQYF. In nucleotides, the CDR3 is TGCAGTGCTAGGCGACCTGAGACTAGCGGGAGCACAGATACGCAGTATTTT.

The chain carries TRBV7-9 and TRBJ2-3; TRBD1 matches 8 bases. Germline CDR1 reads SEHNR; CDR2 reads FQNEAQ (reference sequence). The CDR3 sequence is 14 residues long. Germline trimming cut 6 bases from V and 5 bases from J; bases unmatched to any gene: 7. The CDR3: CASSYQGAIDTQYF. CDR3 in DNA: TGTGCCAGCAGTTACCAGGGGGCGATAGATACGCAGTATTTT.

This clonotype was detected a few times. The chain couples TRBV30 to TRBJ1-1, with D perhaps matching TRBD1 (6 bases). The CDR3 totals 14 residues. CDR1 GTSNPN and CDR2 SVGIG come from the germline V gene (reference sequence). V dropped 5 bases and J dropped 5 bases, with 18 bases sitting between them. For the CDR3, the DNA is TGTGCCTGGTCAACAGGGTACGAGGGAACTGAAGCTTTCTTT. It is translated as CAWSTGYEGTEAFF.

The rearrangement joins TRBV10-1 to TRBJ2-3; the match to TRBD2 covers 13 bases. The germline CDR1 and CDR2 sequences are WNHNN and SYGVQD (reference sequence). V shed 2 bases, J shed 8 bases, and the junction held 7 bases outside the gene matches. This CDR3 has 16 amino acids. CDR3 region: CASSEGLAGVGGTQYF. CDR3 DNA sequence: TGCGCCAGCAGTGAGGGACTAGCGGGAGTCGGGGGTACGCAGTATTTT.

In its sample, this clonotype was seen many times. The germline gene is not matched at one end of the junction; a read error may be the cause. The V and J genes are TRBV11-2 and TRBJ2-5; tentative D call: TRBD2 (6 bases). CDR3 length: 14 amino acids. Germline V CDR1 and CDR2: SGHAT, FQNNGV. The CDR3 spells CASSLDEWLSGVDF. For the CDR3, the DNA is TGTGCCAGCAGCTTAGATGAGTGGCTTAGCGGCGTCGACTTC. Full variable domain (outside the CDR3, taken from reference TRBV11-2 and TRBJ2-5): EAGVAQSPRYKIIEKRQSVAFWCNPISGHATLYWYQQILGQGPKLLIQFQNNGVVDDSQLPKDRFSAERLKGVDSTLKIQPAKLEDSAVYLCASSLDEWLSGVDFGPGTRLLVL.

This clonotype was counted ten times or more. The V call is TRBV12-3 or TRBV12-4, the J call TRBJ2-3, with D unresolved. V was clipped by 5 bases and J by 10 bases, with 13 bases between them. The CDR3 contains 12 residues. The CDR3 DNA reads as TGTGCCAGCAGTCCTTCGATTTGGTCGCAGTATTTT. Amino acid sequence: CASSPSIWSQYF.

This clonotype appeared a few times. The chain combines TRBV19 with TRBJ2-7; 8 bases match TRBD1. This CDR3 comprises 13 residues. Germline V gene sequence: CDR1 LNHDA, CDR2 SQIVND (reference sequence). The V gene end was trimmed by 3 bases and the J gene end by 6 bases; junction bases not matched to a gene: 4. CDR3 in amino acids: CASSMGQVSEQYF. CDR3 in DNA: TGTGCCAGTAGTATGGGACAGGTGAGCGAGCAGTACTTC. The full variable domain, its missing parts supplied by reference TRBV19 and TRBJ2-7, is DGGITQSPKYLFRKEGQNVTLSCEQNLNHDAMYWYRQDPGQGLRLIYYSQIVNDFQKGDIAEGYSVSREKKESFPLTVTSAQKNPTAFYLCASSMGQVSEQYFGPGTRLTVT.

V is TRBV30 and J is TRBJ2-3; 10 nucleotides agree with TRBD2. V lost 4 bases and J lost 3; bases outside the gene matches: 10. In germline, CDR1 is GTSNPN, CDR2 SVGIG (reference sequence). This CDR3 has 16 residues. This CDR3 is CAWTAGGWYYTDTQYF. The CDR3 nucleotides are TGTGCCTGGACAGCGGGAGGGTGGTATTATACAGATACGCAGTATTTT.

The V call is TRBV7-9, the J call TRBJ1-1; the match to TRBD1 covers 7 bases. Per the germline V gene, CDR1 is SEHNR and CDR2 is FQNEAQ (reference sequence). V trimming: 10 bases; J trimming: 0 bases; junction bases outside the gene matches: 14. This CDR3 contains 16 residues. The CDR3 loop is CAISHGPGGMNTEAFF. The CDR3 coding sequence is TGTGCCATCTCCCATGGGCCAGGGGGAATGAACACTGAAGCTTTCTTT.

This chain connects TRBV12-3 or TRBV12-4 to TRBJ2-5, with 12 bases lining up with TRBD1. Germline trimming cut 6 bases from V and 1 base from J; bases unmatched to any gene: 6. The CDR3 totals 16 residues. The CDR3 sequence: CASSRGGQGAQETQYF. For the CDR3, the DNA is TGTGCCAGCAGCCGCGGGGGACAGGGGGCCCAAGAGACCCAGTACTTC.

Many counts were recorded for this clonotype. This chain uses TRBV7-2 with TRBJ2-1, with TRBD2 matching over 8 bases. CDR3 size: 17 residues. V shed 6 bases, J shed 8 bases, and the junction held 18 bases outside the gene matches. In germline, CDR1 is SGHTA, CDR2 FQGNSA. The CDR3 here is CASSLQREGLALDEQFF. The CDR3 DNA follows: TGTGCCAGCAGTCTACAGCGAGAAGGACTAGCACTAGATGAGCAGTTCTTC.

The chain joins TRBV19 to TRBJ2-2, with D perhaps being TRBD1 or TRBD2 (5 bases each). The length of the CDR3 is 15 residues. V lost 3 bases and J 1 base, leaving 9 bases between the germline ends. Germline assignment: CDR1 LNHDA and CDR2 SQIVND (reference sequence). The CDR3 sequence is CASSIWGKNTGELFF. The CDR3 nucleotides are TGTGCCAGTAGTATTTGGGGGAAGAACACCGGGGAGCTGTTTTTT.

This clonotype was picked up a small number of times. The DNA of the CDR3 is TGTGCCAGCAGCTCTGGACAGAGCAATGAGCAGTTCTTC. Translation: CASSSGQSNEQFF. The gene calls are TRBV7-6 and TRBJ2-1, with D maybe TRBD1 (6 bases). Looked up from germline, CDR1 is SGHVS and CDR2 is FNYEAQ. Trimming took 4 bases from V and 6 from J, leaving 10 bases between them. The CDR3 is 13 residues long.

This clonotype was seen many times. This sequence joins TRBV6-5 and TRBJ1-1; tentative D call: TRBD1 (5 bases). Trimming took off 0 bases at V and 0 bases at J, with 11 bases between the two ends. The CDR3 loop spans 16 amino acids. Germline-derived CDR1 and CDR2 are MNHEY and SVGAGI. The CDR3 region has the DNA TGTGCCAGCAGTTACTCGCTGACAGCCATGAACACTGAAGCTTTCTTT. As protein: CASSYSLTAMNTEAFF.

CDR3 in DNA: TGTGCCAGCAGTTACACTTCAGTAGCGGGCGTCTACGAGCAGTACTTC. It translates to CASSYTSVAGVYEQYF. V is TRBV6-9 and J is TRBJ2-7, with 7 positions matching TRBD2. Germline CDR1 reads MNHGY; CDR2 reads SVAAGI. V lost 3 bases, J lost 3 bases, and 11 bases stayed unmatched. The CDR3 has 16 residues.